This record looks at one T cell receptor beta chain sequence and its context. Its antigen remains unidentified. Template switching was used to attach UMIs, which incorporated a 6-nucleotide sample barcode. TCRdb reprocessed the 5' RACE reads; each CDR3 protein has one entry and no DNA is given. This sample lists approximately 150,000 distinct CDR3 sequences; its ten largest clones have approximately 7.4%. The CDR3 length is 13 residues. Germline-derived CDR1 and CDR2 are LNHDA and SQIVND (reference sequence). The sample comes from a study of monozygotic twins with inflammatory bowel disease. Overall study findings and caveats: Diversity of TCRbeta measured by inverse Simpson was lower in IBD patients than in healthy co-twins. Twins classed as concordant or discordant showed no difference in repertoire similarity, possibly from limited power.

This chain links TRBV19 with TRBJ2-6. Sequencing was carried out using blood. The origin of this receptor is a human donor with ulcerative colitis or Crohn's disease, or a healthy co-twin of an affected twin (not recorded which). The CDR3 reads CASSIAGANVLTF.